The rows below give T cell receptor beta chains drawn from one sample of a study of T cell repertoires in cytomegalovirus infection. In TCRdb, the reads were re-called with MiXCR into one record per CDR3 protein. The sample records approximately 500,000 distinct CDR3 sequences, approximately 11% being singletons. The sample consisted of PBMCs. These receptors originate from a human donor in good health (CMV status not recorded). Some clones in this sample may be carry-over from other donors' samples. Each CDR3 is given with its conserved first and last residue. D genes are given only for firm matches. The size of a clone is reported for some rows only, either as once, few or many, or as a class for expanded clones.

d_call: TRBD1; j_call: TRBJ2-7; v_call: TRBV5-5; clone_size: many; cdr3_aa: CASSGTTGGIAEQYF; cdr3_nt: TGTGCCAGCAGCGGAACGACAGGGGGGATTGCCGAGCAGTACTTC
d_call: NA; j_call: TRBJ1-2; v_call: TRBV6-1; clone_size: many; cdr3_aa: CASSGGRDWDYGYTF; cdr3_nt: TGTGCCAGCAGTGGGGGACGGGACTGGGACTATGGCTACACCTTC
d_call: NA; j_call: TRBJ1-2; v_call: TRBV3-1; clone_size: NA; cdr3_aa: CASSQESQGPLLYGYTF; cdr3_nt: TGTGCCAGCAGCCAAGAGTCTCAAGGCCCGCTCCTCTATGGCTACACCTTC
d_call: NA; j_call: TRBJ1-1; v_call: TRBV20-1; clone_size: NA; cdr3_aa: CSAILNTEAFF; cdr3_nt: TGCAGTGCTATTCTGAACACTGAAGCTTTCTTT
d_call: NA; j_call: TRBJ1-1; v_call: TRBV28; clone_size: many; cdr3_aa: CASWTTNTEAFF; cdr3_nt: TGTGCCAGCTGGACCACGAACACTGAAGCTTTCTTT
d_call: NA; j_call: TRBJ2-2; v_call: TRBV5-4; clone_size: NA; cdr3_aa: CASSLGLMGTSGELFF; cdr3_nt: TGTGCCAGCAGCTTAGGACTAATGGGAACAAGCGGGGAGCTGTTTTTT
d_call: NA; j_call: TRBJ2-1; v_call: TRBV7-2; clone_size: many; cdr3_aa: CASSLGLERQFF; cdr3_nt: TGTGCCAGCAGCTTAGGTCTAGAGAGGCAGTTCTTC
d_call: TRBD2; j_call: TRBJ2-1; v_call: TRBV3-1; clone_size: many; cdr3_aa: CASSPFGLAGVIEQFF; cdr3_nt: TGTGCCAGCAGCCCCTTCGGACTAGCGGGAGTAATTGAGCAGTTCTTC
d_call: NA; j_call: TRBJ1-6; v_call: TRBV20-1; clone_size: NA; cdr3_aa: CSARDWKSGREGSPLHF; cdr3_nt: TGCAGTGCTAGAGATTGGAAATCGGGCAGGGAAGGTTCACCCCTCCACTTT
d_call: TRBD2; j_call: TRBJ2-1; v_call: TRBV29-1; clone_size: NA; cdr3_aa: CSVGTSGVGYEQFF; cdr3_nt: TGCAGCGTTGGGACTAGCGGGGTCGGGTATGAGCAGTTCTTC
d_call: TRBD1; j_call: TRBJ1-5; v_call: TRBV4-2; clone_size: NA; cdr3_aa: CVSSQTRGTGLSNQPQHF; cdr3_nt: TGTGTCAGCAGCCAGACGAGAGGGACAGGGCTTAGCAATCAGCCCCAGCATTTT
d_call: NA; j_call: TRBJ1-1; v_call: TRBV13; clone_size: few; cdr3_aa: CASRAGRSEAFF; cdr3_nt: TGTGCCAGCCGGGCGGGGAGGTCGGAGGCTTTCTTT
d_call: TRBD2; j_call: TRBJ2-3; v_call: TRBV28; clone_size: many; cdr3_aa: CASSLGLQGRTSGISDTQYF; cdr3_nt: TGTGCCAGCAGTTTAGGATTACAGGGGAGGACTAGCGGGATATCAGATACGCAGTATTTT
d_call: NA; j_call: TRBJ1-1; v_call: TRBV15; clone_size: NA; cdr3_aa: CATTTRDGRTEAFF; cdr3_nt: TGTGCCACCACTACGAGGGACGGGCGTACTGAAGCTTTCTTT
d_call: NA; j_call: TRBJ1-5; v_call: TRBV5-3; clone_size: few; cdr3_aa: CARSFWENGGRRPQHF; cdr3_nt: TGTGCCAGAAGCTTTTGGGAAAACGGAGGCAGGCGGCCCCAGCATTTT
d_call: NA; j_call: TRBJ2-1; v_call: TRBV7-9; clone_size: many; cdr3_aa: CASSLGSGLYTVYNEQFF; cdr3_nt: TGTGCCAGCAGCTTGGGTAGCGGTCTTTACACCGTCTACAATGAGCAGTTCTTC
d_call: TRBD1; j_call: TRBJ2-2; v_call: TRBV12-3/TRBV12-4; clone_size: few; cdr3_aa: CASSLRGQANTGELFF; cdr3_nt: TGTGCCAGCAGTTTACGGGGACAGGCGAACACCGGGGAGCTGTTTTTT
d_call: NA; j_call: TRBJ2-1; v_call: TRBV7-9; clone_size: NA; cdr3_aa: CASSSQGSWNEQFF; cdr3_nt: TGTGCCAGCAGCTCCCAGGGGTCGTGGAATGAGCAGTTCTTC
d_call: TRBD2; j_call: TRBJ2-7; v_call: TRBV9; clone_size: few; cdr3_aa: CASSVGLAHEQYF; cdr3_nt: TGTGCCAGCAGCGTAGGACTAGCTCACGAGCAGTACTTC
d_call: NA; j_call: TRBJ1-5; v_call: TRBV2; clone_size: NA; cdr3_aa: CASSEESGYSNQPQHF; cdr3_nt: TGTGCCAGCAGTGAAGAGTCGGGCTATAGCAATCAGCCCCAGCATTTT
d_call: NA; j_call: TRBJ1-4; v_call: TRBV7-9; clone_size: many; cdr3_aa: CASSLGVTNEKLFF; cdr3_nt: TGTGCCAGCAGCTTGGGGGTCACTAATGAAAAACTGTTTTTT
d_call: NA; j_call: TRBJ1-5; v_call: TRBV7-2; clone_size: many; cdr3_aa: CASSLVESSYIIQPQHF; cdr3_nt: TGTGCCAGCAGCTTAGTGGAGTCTTCTTACATAATTCAGCCCCAGCATTTT
d_call: NA; j_call: TRBJ2-7; v_call: TRBV27; clone_size: few; cdr3_aa: CASSLLQSYEQYF; cdr3_nt: TGTGCCAGCAGTTTATTGCAGTCCTACGAGCAGTACTTC
d_call: NA; j_call: TRBJ2-5; v_call: TRBV7-9; clone_size: many; cdr3_aa: CASSLDQLKTQYF; cdr3_nt: TGTGCCAGCAGCTTAGATCAGCTCAAGACCCAGTACTTC
d_call: NA; j_call: TRBJ2-1; v_call: TRBV20-1; clone_size: NA; cdr3_aa: CSARDLSQGSYNEQFF; cdr3_nt: TGCAGTGCTAGAGATCTCTCACAGGGTTCCTACAATGAGCAGTTCTTC
d_call: TRBD1; j_call: TRBJ2-2; v_call: TRBV6-6; clone_size: many; cdr3_aa: CASSGDRGLGTGELFF; cdr3_nt: TGTGCCAGCAGTGGGGACAGGGGGCTTGGCACCGGGGAGCTGTTTTTT
d_call: TRBD1; j_call: TRBJ2-3; v_call: TRBV2; clone_size: few; cdr3_aa: CASSLQGASDTQYF; cdr3_nt: TGTGCCAGCAGTCTCCAGGGGGCGTCAGATACGCAGTATTTT
d_call: TRBD2; j_call: TRBJ2-5; v_call: TRBV7-9; clone_size: many; cdr3_aa: CASSPSRLAGGPKETQYF; cdr3_nt: TGTGCCAGCAGCCCCTCGAGGCTAGCGGGGGGGCCGAAAGAGACCCAGTACTTC
d_call: TRBD2; j_call: TRBJ2-1; v_call: TRBV19; clone_size: NA; cdr3_aa: CASSPGAVRAGGLGNEQFF; cdr3_nt: TGTGCCAGTAGTCCCGGAGCTGTTCGAGCGGGAGGGTTGGGTAATGAGCAGTTCTTC
d_call: NA; j_call: TRBJ2-7; v_call: TRBV7-2; clone_size: many; cdr3_aa: CASSDRASRPEQYF; cdr3_nt: TGTGCCAGCAGCGACCGGGCCTCCCGGCCTGAGCAGTACTTC
d_call: TRBD1; j_call: TRBJ1-5; v_call: TRBV7-8; clone_size: many; cdr3_aa: CASSLENRGRNQPQHF; cdr3_nt: TGTGCCAGCAGCTTAGAGAACAGGGGGCGAAATCAGCCCCAGCATTTT
d_call: NA; j_call: TRBJ1-5; v_call: TRBV28; clone_size: NA; cdr3_aa: CASSGQGIGNQPQHF; cdr3_nt: TGTGCCAGCAGTGGTCAGGGGATTGGCAATCAGCCCCAGCATTTT
d_call: TRBD1; j_call: TRBJ2-2; v_call: TRBV12-3/TRBV12-4; clone_size: many; cdr3_aa: CASSLGQGNTGELFF; cdr3_nt: TGTGCCAGCAGTTTAGGACAGGGAAACACCGGGGAGCTGTTTTTT
d_call: NA; j_call: TRBJ2-5; v_call: TRBV5-6; clone_size: NA; cdr3_aa: CASSFGLKAETQYF; cdr3_nt: TGTGCCAGCAGCTTCGGACTAAAAGCGGAGACCCAGTACTTC
d_call: NA; j_call: TRBJ2-7; v_call: TRBV5-1; clone_size: many; cdr3_aa: CASSTGPTLEQYF; cdr3_nt: TGCGCCAGCAGCACAGGACCCACCCTCGAGCAGTACTTC
d_call: TRBD2; j_call: TRBJ2-1; v_call: TRBV18; clone_size: many; cdr3_aa: CASSPSLTSGYNEQFF; cdr3_nt: TGTGCCAGCTCACCAAGTCTCACTAGCGGATACAATGAGCAGTTCTTC
d_call: NA; j_call: TRBJ1-6; v_call: TRBV20-1; clone_size: few; cdr3_aa: CSASRGDGNSPLHF; cdr3_nt: TGCAGTGCTAGTAGGGGTGATGGGAATTCACCCCTCCACTTT
d_call: TRBD1; j_call: TRBJ2-1; v_call: TRBV19; clone_size: few; cdr3_aa: CASNRRQGVGEQFF; cdr3_nt: TGTGCCAGTAACCGACGACAGGGGGTGGGTGAGCAGTTCTTC
d_call: TRBD1; j_call: TRBJ1-2; v_call: TRBV20-1; clone_size: NA; cdr3_aa: CGTGVNYGYTF; cdr3_nt: TGTGGGACAGGAGTTAACTATGGCTACACCTTC